This T cell receptor beta chain was recovered during a study of blood T cell repertoires in COVID-19 (dated by TCRdb to the early 2020s). Describing the broader study: Samples from collaborators originated in the United States, Italy and Spain and spanned both the acute and convalescent phases of COVID-19. Nearly every sample came with metadata listing a de-identified subject ID, COVID-19 status, age in years and sex. The prospective study material was composed of cDNA or gDNA derived from T cells, B-cell-depleted T cells, or PBMCs. The samples were drawn from the first 160 participants of the ongoing ImmuneRACE study and from more than 1,000 subjects provided by 6 global collaborators. The repertoires were released in a freely available public database intended as a resource for research on the immune response to SARS-CoV-2. Where available, HLA class I and class II types were taken from metadata supplied by the sample provider and were not determined by assay-based typing. Deeply sampled blood TCRbeta repertoires from subjects exposed to, actively infected with, or recovered from COVID-19 were included in the dataset.

In the prospective study, participants were about 18 to 95 years old, resided in 25 or so geographic areas of the United States, and were enrolled through a virtual design. Cohort assignment in the prospective study relied on participant-reported clinical history from a screening survey and a study questionnaire. A participant counted as exposed if, within 2 weeks of entering the study, that participant had been in contact with someone who had a PCR-confirmed or clinician-diagnosed COVID-19 case. Each participant in the prospective study had whole blood, serum and a nasopharyngeal or oropharyngeal swab collected by mobile phlebotomists. Over a roughly two-month period, participants in the prospective study had the option of providing additional blood draws and questionnaires. Prospective study blood samples were shipped either frozen or at room temperature before DNA extraction. From cysteine to phenylalanine, the CDR3 is 19 amino acids long. CDR3 DNA only is kept here, 57 bases in frame from base 1. V has 5 bases trimmed and J has 3 bases trimmed; junction bases matching no gene number 21. Reading the germline V gene (reference sequence) gives CDR1 MNHNY and CDR2 SVGAGI.

The immunoSEQ Assay, a bias-controlled multiplex PCR, was used to amplify TCRbeta CDR3 regions from genomic DNA. As for the authors' bioinformatics: The number of nucleated cells in each sample was estimated by amplification of reference gene primers within the assay. To quantify the absolute abundance of each unique TCRbeta CDR3 rearrangement, sequence reads were collapsed and filtered. Productive Simpson clonality was computed per sample as the square root of Simpson's diversity index over productive rearrangements. The table comes from immuneACCESS by way of TCRdb, which keeps in-frame sequences with V and J called. Part of the clones is missing from these tables; in studies checked, under half for an unresolved V gene and the rest for unknown reasons. V, J and clone size reflect that table, while D and trimming were determined from the DNA. For this sample there are 150,000 or so clones; approximately 88% appear just once. The ten most abundant clones make up 5.2% of the sample.

Concerning this clone itself: Its antigen has not been determined. No base-level quality is on record; no much larger clone is a single base apart.

Overall results and qualifications from the work: The amount of clinical and demographic metadata varied by source and participant and was provided uncurated.

The sequence joins TRBV6-6 to TRBJ2-7; TRBD1 agrees with 8 junctional bases. The source of this sequence is a man between 65 and 80 years old who had been exposed to COVID-19. Sequencing input: PBMCs or T cells enriched from blood (not recorded which). CDR3 loop: CASSPRMGSGGLGFYEQYF. In nucleotide form, the sequence is TGTGCCAGCAGTCCTCGTATGGGCTCAGGGGGCCTGGGTTTCTACGAGCAGTACTTC.